The T cell receptor (beta chain) described here comes from a study of Ad26.COV2.S vaccination and SARS-CoV-2 variants. Some clones are missing from TCRdb's copy, which holds only in-frame ones; the method was immunoSEQ multiplex PCR. The repertoire holds 300,000 to 400,000 clones, with less than 90% as singletons. As for this clone: Its antigen is as yet unknown.

Study-wide results and limits: Spike-specific TCR breadth in vaccine recipients exceeded that seen in placebo recipients.

Treatment reported: 15 to 20 received Ad26.COV2.S at low or high dose, single or two shots; about 5 received placebo; per-sample allocation not given. Day 63 after the first vaccine or placebo injection was the time point for sampling. Between the trimmed V and J ends, which lost 5 bases and 3 bases, there was a span of 15 bases. CDR3 length: 14 residues. Germline V gene sequence: CDR1 SGDLS, CDR2 YYNGEE. The sequence was obtained from a person aged 18-60 years who received the Ad26.COV2.S COVID-19 vaccine or a placebo. This chain connects TRBV9 to TRBJ2-7; maybe TRBD2 (6 bases). Sequencing was performed on peripheral blood, taken in a trial of Ad26.COV2.S vaccine versus placebo. The CDR3 protein is CASRIAGPGYEQYF. The CDR3, as DNA: TGTGCCAGCAGAATTGCGGGACCGGGCTACGAGCAGTACTTC.